The rows below give T cell receptor beta chains drawn from one sample of a study of blood T cell repertoires in COVID-19. Clones were sequenced by immunoSEQ multiplex PCR, and TCRdb holds only the in-frame ones, with some missing. This table has 350,000 to 500,000 clones, around 90% appearing once. The sample consisted of peripheral blood. Receptors originate from a man aged 18 to 30 with COVID-19, enrolled during active disease. CDR3s include the opening cysteine and the closing phenylalanine or tryptophan. D genes are given only for firm matches. The size field is filled for only some rows; it gives once, few, many or a size class.

v_gene	abundance	j_gene	d_gene	CDR3aa	CDR3nt
TRBV4-1	NA	TRBJ1-4	NA	CASSQDGTGANEKLFF	TGCGCCAGCAGCCAAGATGGTACAGGTGCTAATGAAAAACTGTTTTTT
TRBV7-4	NA	TRBJ1-5	NA	CASSSRDGNQPQHF	TGTGCCAGCAGCTCGCGGGACGGAAATCAGCCCCAGCATTTT
TRBV20-1	NA	TRBJ2-1	NA	CSAPYNEQFF	TGCAGTGCTCCTTACAATGAGCAGTTCTTC
TRBV3-1/TRBV3-2	NA	TRBJ2-5	TRBD2	CASSHAGEETQYF	TGTGCCAGCAGCCACGCGGGGGAAGAGACCCAGTACTTC
TRBV11-2	NA	TRBJ2-5	TRBD1	CASSLGWTGRGETQYF	TGTGCCAGCAGCTTAGGGTGGACAGGGAGAGGGGAGACCCAGTACTTC
TRBV2	NA	TRBJ2-3	NA	CASSDWTSEDTQYF	TGTGCCAGCAGCGACTGGACTTCAGAAGATACGCAGTATTTT
TRBV10-2	NA	TRBJ2-1	TRBD2	CASRLAGEQFF	TGCGCCAGCCGTCTAGCGGGGGAGCAGTTCTTC
TRBV7-9	once	TRBJ2-3	TRBD2	CASRQISGREADTQYF	TGTGCCAGCAGACAAATTAGCGGGAGGGAAGCAGATACGCAGTATTTT
TRBV9	NA	TRBJ1-3	NA	CASSVAAGDSVNTIYF	TGTGCCAGCAGCGTAGCGGCGGGAGACTCAGTAAATACCATATATTTT
TRBV10-1	NA	TRBJ2-1	TRBD2	CASSDVAGGQYNEQFF	TGCGCCAGCAGTGATGTAGCGGGGGGGCAGTACAATGAGCAGTTCTTC
TRBV30	NA	TRBJ2-7	NA	CAWNPRGSYEQYF	TGTGCCTGGAACCCAAGAGGGTCCTACGAGCAGTACTTC
TRBV24-1	few	TRBJ2-1	TRBD1	CATSEPGTGKSLF	TGTGCCACCAGTGAACCTGGGACAGGGAAGTCCCTCTTC
TRBV19	NA	TRBJ2-5	TRBD1	CASSWDRSQETQYF	TGTGCCAGTAGTTGGGACAGAAGTCAAGAGACCCAGTACTTC
TRBV19	NA	TRBJ2-5	TRBD1	CASSLGQHQETQYF	TGTGCCAGTAGTCTGGGACAGCACCAAGAGACCCAGTACTTC
TRBV3-1/TRBV3-2	NA	TRBJ1-6	NA	CASSQDQNNNSPLHF	TGTGCCAGCAGCCAAGATCAAAACAATAATTCACCCCTCCACTTT
TRBV5-1	NA	TRBJ2-7	TRBD2	CASSPNIWTSGSSSYEQYF	TGCGCCAGCAGCCCCAATATATGGACTAGCGGGAGTTCGTCCTACGAGCAGTACTTC
TRBV6-5	NA	TRBJ1-5	NA	CASSYSYSQPQHF	TGTGCCAGCAGTTACTCGTATAGTCAGCCCCAGCATTTT
TRBV5-6	NA	TRBJ1-2	TRBD1	CASSLGDRFYGYTF	TGTGCCAGCAGCTTGGGGGACAGATTCTATGGCTACACCTTC
TRBV5-4	NA	TRBJ2-7	TRBD2	CASSSIGRGGLSYEQYF	TGTGCCAGCAGCTCAATAGGGAGGGGCGGCCTCTCCTACGAGCAGTACTTC
TRBV11-3	NA	TRBJ2-7	NA	CASSSGLTYEQYF	TGTGCCAGCAGCTCGGGACTTACCTACGAGCAGTACTTC
TRBV7-9	NA	TRBJ2-3	TRBD2	CASSLRLAVADTQYF	TGTGCCAGCAGCTTAAGGCTAGCGGTTGCCGATACGCAGTATTTT
TRBV9	NA	TRBJ2-7	NA	CASSPSGASTNEQYF	TGTGCCAGCAGCCCGAGTGGGGCTTCTACTAACGAGCAGTACTTC
TRBV24-1	NA	TRBJ2-1	NA	CATSDSSYNEQFF	TGTGCCACCAGTGACAGCTCCTACAATGAGCAGTTCTTC
TRBV11-3	NA	TRBJ2-2	NA	CASSLGLAALGGNTGELFF	TGTGCCAGCAGCTTAGGATTGGCGGCGCTAGGGGGAAACACCGGGGAGCTGTTTTTT
TRBV5-5	NA	TRBJ2-1	TRBD2	CASSLMGLAGGSGNEQFF	TGTGCCAGCAGCTTAATGGGACTAGCGGGAGGATCGGGCAATGAGCAGTTCTTC
TRBV27	NA	TRBJ1-6	NA	CASSSINSPLHF	TGTGCCAGCAGTTCAATCAATTCACCCCTCCACTTT
TRBV6-5	NA	TRBJ2-7	TRBD1	CAAGTASSYEQYF	TGTGCCGCCGGGACAGCTAGCTCCTACGAGCAGTACTTC
TRBV4-1	NA	TRBJ1-1	NA	CASSQGSSGYTEAFF	TGCGCCAGCAGCCAAGGTTCTTCGGGGTACACTGAAGCTTTCTTT
TRBV10-1	NA	TRBJ2-2	NA	CASSDPQGGRNTGELFF	TGCGCCAGCAGTGACCCACAGGGCGGGAGGAACACCGGGGAGCTGTTTTTT
TRBV19	NA	TRBJ2-2	NA	CASSIRTGRNTGELFF	TGTGCCAGTAGTATCAGAACAGGGAGAAACACCGGGGAGCTGTTTTTT
TRBV6-5	once	TRBJ2-5	TRBD2	CASSFSGGPEETQYF	TGTGCCAGCAGTTTTTCGGGGGGGCCCGAAGAGACCCAGTACTTC
TRBV11-2	NA	TRBJ2-1	NA	CASSFRRVNEQFF	TGTGCCAGCAGCTTTCGCAGGGTCAATGAGCAGTTCTTC
TRBV29-1	NA	TRBJ2-7	NA	CSVADSSYEQYF	TGCAGCGTGGCGGACAGCTCCTACGAGCAGTACTTC
TRBV18	NA	TRBJ1-4	TRBD1	CASSWDRGDEKLFF	TGTGCCAGCTCGTGGGACAGGGGGGATGAAAAACTGTTTTTT
TRBV13	NA	TRBJ2-7	NA	CASSSTVYEQYF	TGTGCCAGCAGCTCGACAGTCTACGAGCAGTACTTC
TRBV9	NA	TRBJ2-1	NA	CASSVSRVYYNEQFF	TGTGCCAGCAGCGTATCCCGGGTGTACTACAATGAGCAGTTCTTC
TRBV27	few	TRBJ2-3	TRBD2	CASSLSPSGVKHTQYF	TGTGCCAGCAGTTTATCCCCTAGCGGGGTCAAACATACGCAGTATTTT
TRBV7-9	NA	TRBJ2-7	NA	CASSFLANYEQYF	TGTGCCAGCAGCTTCTTAGCGAATTACGAGCAGTACTTC
TRBV5-1	NA	TRBJ2-3	NA	CASSPRQERLDTQYF	TGCGCCAGCAGCCCCCGACAGGAGCGCTTAGATACGCAGTATTTT
TRBV5-4	once	TRBJ2-4	NA	CASSYLLDNKNIQYF	TGTGCCAGCAGCTATCTGCTGGACAACAAAAACATTCAGTACTTC
TRBV12-5	NA	TRBJ2-1	NA	CASYGQGSGEQFF	TGTGCTAGTTATGGTCAGGGTTCCGGTGAGCAGTTCTTC
TRBV19	NA	TRBJ1-1	NA	CASSHRRGTEAFF	TGTGCCAGTAGTCACCGACGGGGCACTGAAGCTTTCTTT
TRBV30	NA	TRBJ2-5	NA	CAWSSSGTPETQYF	TGTGCCTGGAGTTCATCCGGGACACCGGAGACCCAGTACTTC
TRBV6-5	NA	TRBJ2-2	NA	CASSYFGRTNTGELFF	TGTGCCAGCAGTTACTTTGGCCGAACGAACACCGGGGAGCTGTTTTTT